One and the same sample provided the 25 T cell receptor beta chains below, sequenced in a study of cytomegalovirus exposure and HLA in healthy donors. Clones were read by immunoSEQ multiplex PCR, and TCRdb kept only the in-frame ones, dropping some. The sample has about 220,000 clones, around nine tenths seen once; the top ten hold around 3%. Sequencing used PBMCs. The receptors derive from a young woman in good health and CMV-seronegative.

As DNA, the CDR3 is TGTGCCAGCCTGTCTACCCGGGAGCTGTTTTTT. Translation: CASLSTRELFF. The chain has TRBV28 and TRBJ2-2; D remains unclear. Germline-derived CDR1 and CDR2 are MDHEN and SYDVKM. V shed 8 bases and J shed 9 bases, with 10 bases lying between them. CDR3 length equals 11 residues. The full variable domain, with the rest looked up from reference TRBV28 and TRBJ2-2, is DVKVTQSSRYLVKRTGEKVFLECVQDMDHENMFWYRQDPGLGLRLIYFSYDVKMKEKGDIPEGYSVSREKKERFSLILESASTNQTSMYLCASLSTRELFFGEGSRLTVL.

This sequence joins TRBV2 and TRBJ2-5, with 10 bases that match TRBD2. V trimming: 7 bases; J trimming: 4 bases; junction bases outside the gene matches: 12. CDR1 and CDR2 from the germline V gene are SNHLY and FYNNEI. The length of the CDR3 is 16 residues. CDR3 sequence reads: CASKAVAGGGGETQYF. CDR3 in DNA: TGTGCCAGCAAAGCTGTAGCGGGAGGTGGGGGAGAGACCCAGTACTTC.

This rearrangement joins TRBV14 to TRBJ1-5; 8 positions agree with TRBD1. Germline CDR1 and CDR2: SGHDN and FVKESK. Unmatched junction bases numbered 1, after V lost 4 bases and J lost 2 bases. This CDR3 spans 14 amino acids. CDR3 loop: CASSLTGGNQPQHF. CDR3 coding DNA: TGTGCCAGCAGCCTGACAGGGGGCAATCAGCCCCAGCATTTT.

The chain employs TRBV28 and TRBJ1-3, with D uncertain. V was trimmed by 9 bases and J by 4 bases, leaving 13 bases between them. This CDR3 is built from 13 residues. The germline CDR1 and CDR2 sequences are MDHEN and SYDVKM. CDR3 in DNA: TGTGCCAGTTTCGCGGGAATCGGAAACACCATATATTTT. It encodes CASFAGIGNTIYF. The full variable domain, with the rest looked up from reference TRBV28 and TRBJ1-3, is DVKVTQSSRYLVKRTGEKVFLECVQDMDHENMFWYRQDPGLGLRLIYFSYDVKMKEKGDIPEGYSVSREKKERFSLILESASTNQTSMYLCASFAGIGNTIYFGEGSWLTVV.

The J gene is TRBJ2-1, the V gene TRBV11-2; 10 positions agree with TRBD2. This CDR3 is built from 15 residues. CDR1 is SGHAT, CDR2 FQNNGV, per germline. Trimming removed 4 bases from V and 8 bases from J; junction bases left unmatched: 8. The CDR3 nucleotides are TGTGCCAGCAGCTACGGGGCTAGCGGGAGTTATGAGCAGTTCTTC. Its translation: CASSYGASGSYEQFF.

The chain couples TRBV5-6 to TRBJ2-1, with 10 bases that match TRBD2. This CDR3 is 18 amino acids long. The germline CDR1 and CDR2 sequences are SGHDT and YYEEEE. V was clipped by 4 bases and J by 5 bases; unmatched bases: 15. The CDR3: CASSPTPYPGLANNEQFF. For the CDR3, the DNA is TGTGCCAGCAGCCCGACCCCTTATCCGGGACTAGCGAACAATGAGCAGTTCTTC.

The chain uses TRBV30 and TRBJ2-2; D perhaps matches TRBD1 (6 bases). Trimming took off 5 bases at V and 3 bases at J, with 7 bases between the two ends. Germline loops: CDR1 GTSNPN, CDR2 SVGIG (reference sequence). The CDR3 consists of 12 residues. The CDR3 DNA sequence: TGTGCCTGGCACAGGGACACCGGGGAGCTGTTTTTT. The encoded protein is CAWHRDTGELFF.

V gene TRBV27 combines with J gene TRBJ2-7; a possible D gene is TRBD2 (5 bases). V was cut by 5 bases and J by 0 bases, with 17 bases left in between. This CDR3 contains 16 residues. Germline CDR1 MNHEY, CDR2 SMNVEV (reference sequence). CDR3 bases: TGTGCCAGCAGTCCAGCCCGGGATTCGACCTCCTACGAGCAGTACTTC. Translation: CASSPARDSTSYEQYF.

The gene calls are TRBV18 and TRBJ2-3, with TRBD2 identical over 9 bases. This CDR3 comprises 15 residues. V was clipped by 6 bases and J by 5 bases; unmatched bases: 9. CDR1 is KGHSH, CDR2 LQKENI, per germline. Written as DNA, the CDR3 is TGTGCCAGCTCCCCCCTAGCGGGGTCTTTAGATACGCAGTATTTT. Amino acid sequence: CASSPLAGSLDTQYF.

V gene TRBV15 combines with J gene TRBJ2-6, with D tentatively TRBD1 (5 bases). CDR1 and CDR2 (germline): LNHNV, YYDKDF (reference sequence). With 0 bases removed from V and 2 bases from J, the gap between germline ends came to 8 bases. CDR3 length: 16 amino acids. This CDR3 is CATSREGVAGANVLTF. The DNA for the CDR3 is TGTGCCACCAGCAGAGAAGGGGTGGCTGGGGCCAACGTCCTGACTTTC.

This clone was found once. The chain joins TRBV27 to TRBJ2-3, with a weak D call TRBD2 (5 bases). Germline CDR1 is MNHEY and CDR2 is SMNVEV (reference sequence). Trimming took 2 bases from V and 2 from J, leaving 11 bases between them. The CDR3 is 15 amino acids. CDR3 sequence reads: CASSLKQTNTDTQYF. Here the CDR3 DNA reads TGTGCCAGCAGTTTAAAGCAGACTAACACAGATACGCAGTATTTT.

The genes are TRBV29-1 and TRBJ2-2; D remains unclear. V lost 4 bases and J 1 base, leaving 4 bases between the germline ends. The CDR3 covers 12 residues. The germline CDR1 and CDR2 sequences are SQVTM and ANQGSEA. CDR3 loop: CSVARNTGELFF. The CDR3 nucleotides read TGCAGCGTTGCTAGGAACACCGGGGAGCTGTTTTTT.

The J gene is TRBJ2-1, the V gene TRBV7-6; 11 bases are a match to TRBD2. Germline V lookup: CDR1 SGHVS, CDR2 FNYEAQ. V lost 2 bases and J lost 8; bases outside the gene matches: 5. This CDR3 region has 15 residues. CDR3 amino acids: CASSLIAGGPYEQFF. As DNA, the CDR3 is TGTGCCAGCAGCTTAATAGCGGGAGGGCCATATGAGCAGTTCTTC.

CDR3 in amino acids: CAWSVQGTGELFF. The CDR3 region has the DNA TGTGCCTGGAGTGTACAGGGCACCGGGGAGCTGTTTTTT. The rearrangement joins TRBV30 to TRBJ2-2; perhaps TRBD1 as D (6 bases). Trimming removed 0 bases from V and 4 bases from J, with 6 bases in between. This CDR3 has 13 residues. The V gene's germline CDR1 is GTSNPN and CDR2 SVGIG (reference sequence).

This clone is a singleton in its sample. This chain joins TRBV6-1 and TRBJ2-7; 10 nucleotides align to TRBD1. Germline V lookup: CDR1 MNHNS, CDR2 SASEGT. V dropped 3 bases and J dropped 4; count of bases not matched to a gene: 9. The length of the CDR3 is 16 residues. CDR3 DNA sequence: TGTGCCAGCAGTGACTATGCCGGGACAGGGGTATACGAGCAGTACTTC. Amino acid sequence: CASSDYAGTGVYEQYF.

V usage is TRBV5-1 and J usage is TRBJ1-1, with D perhaps matching TRBD1 (5 bases). Trimming removed 0 bases at V and 1 base at J, with 10 bases between. This CDR3 region has 15 residues. Germline CDR1 reads SGHRS; CDR2 reads YFSETQ. The CDR3 DNA sequence: TGCGCCAGCAGCTTGGCTTTCGGACAGAACACTGAAGCTTTCTTT. It specifies CASSLAFGQNTEAFF. Full variable domain (missing parts from reference TRBV5-1 and TRBJ1-1): KAGVTQTPRYLIKTRGQQVTLSCSPISGHRSVSWYQQTPGQGLQFLFEYFSETQRNKGNFPGRFSGRQFSNSRSEMNVSTLELGDSALYLCASSLAFGQNTEAFFGQGTRLTVV.

The sample holds a few counts of this clone. The CDR3 loop is CASSYLGTDYGYTF. CDR3 in DNA: TGTGCCAGCAGCTATCTCGGGACAGACTATGGCTACACCTTC. This sequence joins TRBV5-8 and TRBJ1-2, with TRBD1 matching over 7 bases. This CDR3 contains 14 residues. Germline lookup yields CDR1 SGHTS and CDR2 YDEGEE. V dropped 3 bases and J dropped 3; count of bases not matched to a gene: 5.

V is TRBV30 and J is TRBJ2-7; possible D gene TRBD2, 6 bases. V gave up 0 bases and J gave up 2 bases, with 11 bases separating them. Germline loops: CDR1 GTSNPN, CDR2 SVGIG (reference sequence). This CDR3 is built from 14 residues. The chain's CDR3 is CAWSVRELPYEQYF. As DNA, the CDR3 is TGTGCCTGGAGTGTTCGGGAGCTCCCCTACGAGCAGTACTTC. The full variable domain, completed using reference TRBV30 and TRBJ2-7, is SQTIHQWPATLVQPVGSPLSLECTVEGTSNPNLYWYRQAAGRGLQLLFYSVGIGQISSEVPQNLSASRPQDRQFILSSKKLLLSDSGFYLCAWSVRELPYEQYFGPGTRLTVT.

This sequence joins TRBV13 and TRBJ2-7; TRBD1 aligns across 7 bases. The CDR3 is made up of 12 amino acids. Germline V gene data show CDR1 as PRHDT and CDR2 as FYEKMQ (reference sequence). The J segment lost 12 bases and the V segment lost 1 base, leaving 6 bases of the junction unmatched. CDR3 sequence: CASSLEGQAPYF. The CDR3 nucleotides are TGTGCCAGCAGCTTAGAAGGACAGGCTCCGTACTTC.

The chain joins TRBV4-1 to TRBJ2-2; a weak D match, TRBD1 (5 bases). Germline CDR1 is MGHRA and CDR2 is YSYEKL. V was cut by 7 bases and J by 1 base, with 10 bases left in between. The CDR3 length is 14 residues. The CDR3 DNA is TGCGCCAGCATGGAGACAGAGAACACCGGGGAGCTGTTTTTT. Its translation: CASMETENTGELFF.

This clone came up a few times. The chain is built from TRBV2 and TRBJ1-1; no reliable D call. The CDR3 length is 11 residues. The germline V gene encodes CDR1 SNHLY and CDR2 FYNNEI. Trimming cost V 7 bases and J 7 bases, with 10 bases left between them. As DNA, the CDR3 is TGTGCCAGCACCCCGGTTAATGAAGCTTTCTTT. It is translated as CASTPVNEAFF.

The chain combines TRBV6-1 with TRBJ2-7; 8 bases align to TRBD2. V was clipped by 7 bases and J by 6 bases; unmatched bases: 11. The CDR3 runs to 14 residues. Germline CDR1 and CDR2: MNHNS and SASEGT. The CDR3 protein is CASMTGTREGEQYF. The CDR3 region has the DNA TGTGCCAGCATGACCGGGACCCGGGAGGGCGAGCAGTACTTC.

V is TRBV7-3 and J is TRBJ2-1, with D uncertain. From germline, CDR1 is SGHTA and CDR2 FQGTGA. The V end lost 1 base, the J end lost 10 bases, and 11 bases lay between the germline ends. The CDR3 has 13 residues. CDR3 nucleotide sequence: TGTGCCAGCAGCTTAATTAAAGATGGCGAGCAGTTCTTC. Amino acid sequence: CASSLIKDGEQFF.

This clone appeared a single time. The rearrangement links TRBV30 to TRBJ1-4; the D is unclear. The V and J ends lost 3 bases and 8 bases respectively, with 22 bases between them. The germline CDR1 and CDR2 sequences are GTSNPN and SVGIG (reference sequence). This CDR3 region has 16 residues. This chain's CDR3 is CAWRVAGSSAKEKLFF. The DNA for the CDR3 is TGTGCCTGGAGGGTTGCGGGCAGCTCTGCCAAGGAAAAACTGTTTTTT.

The chain couples TRBV11-1 to TRBJ2-7; TRBD1 agrees at 10 bases. V trimming: 1 base; J trimming: 4 bases; junction bases outside the gene matches: 4. Germline V gene data show CDR1 as SGHAT and CDR2 as FQDESV (reference sequence). This CDR3 has 15 amino acids. CDR3 sequence reads: CASSLVGTGAYEQYF. CDR3 nucleotide sequence: TGTGCCAGCAGCTTAGTCGGGACAGGGGCGTACGAGCAGTACTTC.